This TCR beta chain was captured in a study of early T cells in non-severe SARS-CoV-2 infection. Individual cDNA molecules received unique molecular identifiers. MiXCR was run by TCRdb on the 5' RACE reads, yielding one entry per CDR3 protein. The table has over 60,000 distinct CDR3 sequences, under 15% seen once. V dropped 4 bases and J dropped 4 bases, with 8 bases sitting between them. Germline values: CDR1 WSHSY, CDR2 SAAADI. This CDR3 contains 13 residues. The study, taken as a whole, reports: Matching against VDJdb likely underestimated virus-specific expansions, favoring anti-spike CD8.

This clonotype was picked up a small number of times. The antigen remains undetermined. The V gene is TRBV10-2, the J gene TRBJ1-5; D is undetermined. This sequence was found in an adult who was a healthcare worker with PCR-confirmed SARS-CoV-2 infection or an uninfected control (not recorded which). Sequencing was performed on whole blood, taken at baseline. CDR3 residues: CASSADWNQPQHF. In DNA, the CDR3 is TGCGCCAGCAGTGCTGATTGGAATCAGCCCCAGCATTTT.